One sample yielded the 24 T cell receptor beta chains listed below, sequenced in a study of tumor-infiltrating lymphocytes in oesophageal squamous cell carcinoma. Via MiXCR, TCRdb re-called the PCR reads, giving one row per CDR3 protein. The table has 20,000 to 25,000 distinct CDR3 sequences, under 50% seen once; the top ten hold about 23%. The sequencing input was esophageal tumor tissue. The receptors were gathered from a male donor with esophageal squamous cell carcinoma.

This chain joins TRBV27 and TRBJ2-4; TRBD1 agrees at 8 bases. Matching the DNA end better, TRBJ2-6 makes the J call doubtful. This CDR3 spans 18 amino acids. CDR1 MNHEY and CDR2 SMNVEV come from the germline V gene (reference sequence). The CDR3 DNA reads TGTGCCAGCAGTTCCCCCTGGGACAGGATCTCTGGGGCCAACGTCCTGACTTTC. Encoded protein: CASSSPWDRISGANVLTF.

This clonotype appeared a few times. Since no conserved phenylalanine or tryptophan closes the CDR3, a read error is the likely cause. The limits of the CDR3 on the DNA are not certain, so only TCRdb's listed CDR3 is given. J is TRBJ2-5 and V is TRBV12-3 or TRBV12-4; the table's TRBD1 call for D was not verified on the DNA. The CDR3 spans 19 residues, counting both ends. CDR3 amino acids: CASSWSGTGVFGYGYTFGS.

This clonotype was observed at least ten times. The chain is built from TRBV7-2 and TRBJ2-1; D call uncertain. From germline, CDR1 is SGHTA and CDR2 FQGNSA. The CDR3 runs 15 residues. V was trimmed by 4 bases and J by 2 bases, leaving 12 bases between them. The CDR3 spells CASSSMLTAYNEQFF. In nucleotides, the CDR3 is TGTGCCAGCAGCTCGATGCTTACAGCCTACAATGAGCAGTTCTTC.

This clonotype is medium-sized (0.01 to 0.1%). The V call is TRBV7-8, the J call TRBJ2-7; 7 bases are shared with TRBD1. Trimming removed 7 bases from V and 3 bases from J; junction bases left unmatched: 12. Looked up from germline, CDR1 is SGHVS and CDR2 is FQNEAQ. The CDR3 loop spans 15 amino acids. DNA of the CDR3: TGTGCCAGCATCGAAGCCGGGACAGCCTACTACGAGCAGTACTTC. Translation gives CASIEAGTAYYEQYF.

The V and J genes are TRBV7-2 and TRBJ1-4, with D maybe TRBD1 (6 bases). Deletions cut 5 bases from V and 4 bases from J, with 11 bases between. Germline V gene lookup returns CDR1 SGHTA and CDR2 FQGNSA. The CDR3 is 14 amino acids. CDR3 in amino acids: CASSRGQFNEKLFF. CDR3 DNA: TGTGCCAGCAGCCGAGGACAGTTTAATGAAAAACTGTTTTTT. Looking up the rest from reference TRBV7-2 and TRBJ1-4 gives the full variable domain: GAGVSQSPSNKVTEKGKDVELRCDPISGHTALYWYRQSLGQGLEFLIYFQGNSAPDKSGLPSDRFSAERTGGSVSTLTIQRTQQEDSAVYLCASSRGQFNEKLFFGSGTQLSVL.

This clonotype has a single count. This chain uses TRBV7-6 with TRBJ2-2, with D uncertain. Deletions cut 5 bases from V and 4 bases from J, with 14 bases between. Per germline, CDR1 SGHVS and CDR2 FNYEAQ. This CDR3 contains 15 residues. The CDR3 sequence: CASSRESWGTGELFF. The CDR3 region has the DNA TGTGCCAGCAGCCGAGAGAGTTGGGGCACCGGGGAGCTGTTTTTT. The whole variable domain, filled in from reference TRBV7-6 and TRBJ2-2, reads GAGVSQSPRYKVTKRGQDVALRCDPISGHVSLYWYRQALGQGPEFLTYFNYEAQQDKSGLPNDRFSAERPEGSISTLTIQRTEQRDSAMYRCASSRESWGTGELFFGEGSRLTVL.

This clonotype was seen more than once but under ten times. A much more abundant neighbour one base away suggests this may be a read error. The V call is TRBV4-1, the J call TRBJ2-5; unclear D gene. This CDR3 is 15 amino acids long. V gave up 5 bases and J gave up 4 bases, with 17 bases separating them. Germline CDR1 is MGHRA and CDR2 is YSYEKL. In DNA, the CDR3 is TGCGCCAGCAGCTCATCCAGGATGACACTAGAGACCCAGTACTTC. This encodes CASSSSRMTLETQYF.

In this sample, this clonotype is medium-sized. This chain connects TRBV27 to TRBJ2-1, with 8 bases lining up with TRBD2. From germline, CDR1 is MNHEY and CDR2 SMNVEV (reference sequence). This CDR3 region has 15 residues. V trimming: 2 bases; J trimming: 3 bases; junction bases outside the gene matches: 3. The CDR3 region has the DNA TGTGCCAGCAGTTTAAAGGGACTAGTCTACAATGAGCAGTTCTTC. This encodes CASSLKGLVYNEQFF.

This clonotype has just a few counts. J is TRBJ2-6 and V is TRBV7-2; 7 positions agree with TRBD2. Per germline, CDR1 SGHTA and CDR2 FQGNSA. Losses at the gene ends were 3 bases for V and 1 base for J; bases not matched to a gene: 6. The CDR3 is 17 residues long. In nucleotides, the CDR3 is TGTGCCAGCAGCTTGAGGACTAGAAGATCTGGGGCCAACGTCCTGACTTTC. Translation: CASSLRTRRSGANVLTF.

CDR3 in amino acids: CASSQNMGPQETQYF. In DNA, the CDR3 is TGTGCCAGCAGCCAAAACATGGGTCCCCAAGAGACCCAGTACTTC. V gene TRBV3-1 combines with J gene TRBJ2-1; D uncertain. Matching the DNA end better, TRBJ2-5 makes the J call doubtful. This CDR3 is 15 amino acids long. The germline V gene has CDR1 LGHDT and CDR2 YNNKEL (reference sequence).

The chain recombines TRBV28 with TRBJ1-4; 7 positions agree with TRBD1. The CDR3 totals 15 residues. The germline gives CDR1 MDHEN, CDR2 SYDVKM. The V segment lost 2 bases and the J segment 7 bases; nucleotides outside the gene matches: 7. CDR3 coding DNA: TGTGCCAGCAGTTTAGTAGACAGGGTCGGTGAAAAACTGTTTTTT. Encoded protein: CASSLVDRVGEKLFF. Filled out from reference TRBV28 and TRBJ1-4, the complete variable domain reads DVKVTQSSRYLVKRTGEKVFLECVQDMDHENMFWYRQDPGLGLRLIYFSYDVKMKEKGDIPEGYSVSREKKERFSLILESASTNQTSMYLCASSLVDRVGEKLFFGSGTQLSVL.

The J gene is TRBJ2-3, the V gene TRBV7-8, with D maybe TRBD1 (6 bases). The J call may not be correct, given that the DNA end is closer to TRBJ2-7. CDR3 size: 15 residues. The germline V gene encodes CDR1 SGHVS and CDR2 FQNEAQ. This CDR3 is CASSLHPPGVSEQYF. The CDR3 DNA follows: TGTGCCAGCAGCTTACATCCCCCAGGGGTGAGTGAGCAGTACTTC.

This clonotype was observed a handful of times. CDR3 loop: CATSRGANLQETQYF. The CDR3 coding sequence is TGTGCCACCAGCAGAGGGGCGAATCTCCAAGAGACCCAGTACTTC. V gene TRBV15 combines with J gene TRBJ2-5; D gene unclear. This CDR3 comprises 15 residues. V lost 1 base, J lost 1 base, and 10 bases lay in between. Germline V gives CDR1 LNHNV, CDR2 YYDKDF (reference sequence).

This clonotype was seen repeatedly, ten times or more. Written as DNA, the CDR3 is TGTGCCAGCAGACAGGGAACGGACACTGAAGCTTTCTTT. Amino acids: CASRQGTDTEAFF. V is TRBV27 and J is TRBJ1-1; tentative D call: TRBD1 (6 bases). V lost 6 bases and J 3 bases, leaving 11 bases between the germline ends. Per germline, CDR1 MNHEY and CDR2 SMNVEV (reference sequence). CDR3 size: 13 residues.

The table lists this clonotype with many counts. A read error may explain this, as a much larger clone is one base away. V is TRBV6-6 and J is TRBJ2-7; no definite D call. Germline CDR1 reads MNHNY; CDR2 reads SVGAGI (reference sequence). This CDR3 comprises 15 residues. Trimming pared 0 bases from V and 7 bases from J, leaving 16 bases between. The CDR3 DNA is TGTGCCAGCAGTTACTCGAGCAGGAGAGACAATGAGCAGTACTTC. Amino acids: CASSYSSRRDNEQYF.

The table lists this clonotype with a few counts. Since no conserved phenylalanine or tryptophan closes the CDR3, a read error is the likely cause. It is unclear where the CDR3 begins or ends on the DNA, so no DNA is shown, and the CDR3 is as TCRdb lists it. The chain employs TRBV15 and TRBJ2-7; TRBD2, the D gene given by the table, was not confirmed from the DNA. The CDR3 region is 8 residues in length, termini included. Germline values: CDR1 LNHNV, CDR2 YYDKDF (reference sequence). CDR3 in amino acids: CATSPLQR.

The chain combines TRBV7-2 with TRBJ2-1; D is undetermined. The end of the DNA aligns better with TRBJ2-7, so the J call may be wrong. Germline V lookup: CDR1 SGHTA, CDR2 FQGNSA. CDR3 length equals 17 residues. Here the CDR3 DNA reads TGTGCCAGCAGCTTAGGGGCTACCGTCAGGAGCTCCTACGAGCAGTACTTC. Translation: CASSLGATVRSSYEQYF.

This chain joins TRBV11-2 and TRBJ2-5; 7 bases align to TRBD2. J was trimmed by 5 bases and V by 5 bases; bases with no gene match: 8. This CDR3 has 14 residues. Germline values: CDR1 SGHAT, CDR2 FQNNGV. This chain's CDR3 is CASSPSGVGETQYF. DNA for the CDR3: TGTGCCAGCAGCCCCAGCGGGGTCGGTGAGACCCAGTACTTC.

This clonotype is judged medium-sized. The chain links TRBV7-2 to TRBJ2-7; 11 nucleotides align to TRBD2. With V trimmed by 1 base and J by 3 bases, 2 bases remained unmatched. Germline V gives CDR1 SGHTA, CDR2 FQGNSA. This CDR3 spans 15 amino acids. CDR3 sequence: CASSLDGTSGYEQYF. CDR3 nucleotide sequence: TGTGCCAGCAGCTTAGATGGGACTAGCGGCTACGAGCAGTACTTC. The variable domain in full, with the rest retrieved from reference TRBV7-2 and TRBJ2-7, is GAGVSQSPSNKVTEKGKDVELRCDPISGHTALYWYRQSLGQGLEFLIYFQGNSAPDKSGLPSDRFSAERTGGSVSTLTIQRTQQEDSAVYLCASSLDGTSGYEQYFGPGTRLTVT.

This clonotype was found many times. V is TRBV5-1 and J is TRBJ1-3; D perhaps matches TRBD1 (5 bases). CDR3 length: 15 amino acids. Germline CDR1 is SGHRS and CDR2 is YFSETQ. V was trimmed by 0 bases and J by 2 bases, leaving 9 bases between them. CDR3 region: CASSLAGGTGNTIYF. CDR3 in DNA: TGCGCCAGCAGCTTGGCCGGGGGAACTGGAAACACCATATATTTT.

The V and J genes are TRBV6-1 and TRBJ2-1; TRBD1 matches 8 bases. CDR3 length equals 12 residues. CDR1 is MNHNS and CDR2 is SASEGT in the germline V gene. The V segment lost 6 bases and the J segment 10 bases; nucleotides outside the gene matches: 5. The CDR3 DNA reads TGTGCCAGCAGCGACAGGGGCTACGAGCAGTTCTTC. It translates to CASSDRGYEQFF.

As concerns this clonotype: Possible read error: a much larger clone is one base away. V is TRBV10-3 and J is TRBJ2-7, with TRBD1 matching over 11 bases. Trimming at V came to 4 bases and at J to 7 bases, leaving 9 bases not matched to a gene. The CDR3 runs 15 residues. CDR1 ENHRY and CDR2 SYGVKD come from the germline V gene. The CDR3 region is CAISGGQGVYNEQYF. The CDR3 nucleotides read TGTGCCATCAGTGGGGGACAGGGGGTTTACAATGAGCAGTACTTC.

This chain connects TRBV7-9 to TRBJ1-5, with D unclear. The CDR3 is 12 residues long. Germline CDR1 reads SEHNR; CDR2 reads FQNEAQ (reference sequence). Deletions cut 3 bases from V and 6 bases from J, with 6 bases between. CDR3 in amino acids: CASSFLSQPQHF. For the CDR3, the DNA is TGTGCCAGCAGCTTCCTCTCTCAGCCCCAGCATTTT.

This clonotype has a count of ten or more. This chain uses TRBV5-4 with TRBJ2-1, with 11 bases aligning to TRBD2. Germline-derived CDR1 and CDR2 are SGHNT and YYREEE (reference sequence). This CDR3 contains 15 residues. V was pared by 4 bases and J by 3 bases, with 3 bases of the junction left unmatched. The CDR3 sequence: CASSTGLAVYNEQFF. The DNA for the CDR3 is TGTGCCAGCAGCACGGGACTAGCGGTCTACAATGAGCAGTTCTTC. The variable domain in full, completed from reference TRBV5-4 and TRBJ2-1, reads ETGVTQSPTHLIKTRGQQVTLRCSSQSGHNTVSWYQQALGQGPQFIFQYYREEENGRGNFPPRFSGLQFPNYSSELNVNALELDDSALYLCASSTGLAVYNEQFFGPGTRLTVL.